A single sample is the source of the 24 T cell receptor beta chains below, sequenced in a study of early T cells in non-severe SARS-CoV-2 infection. MiXCR, run by TCRdb on the 5' RACE reads, gives a single entry per CDR3 protein. There are 70,000 to 95,000 distinct CDR3 sequences in the sample; 11% to 15% occur only once, and approximately 10% lies in the top ten. Material: whole blood. Receptors originate from an adult who was a healthcare worker with PCR-confirmed SARS-CoV-2 infection or an uninfected control (not recorded which).

This clonotype showed up many times. The chain has TRBV13 and TRBJ2-7; 9 positions agree with TRBD1. The germline V gene has CDR1 PRHDT and CDR2 FYEKMQ (reference sequence). Unmatched junction bases numbered 8, after V lost 3 bases and J lost 2 bases. This CDR3 has 16 residues. Here the CDR3 DNA reads TGTGCCAGCAGCTTCAACAGGGGGCGCGGCGCCTACGAGCAGTACTTC. This gives the protein CASSFNRGRGAYEQYF.

This clonotype was seen ten or more times. The chain couples TRBV29-1 to TRBJ1-1; 8 nucleotides agree with TRBD1. Germline CDR1 and CDR2: SQVTM and ANQGSEA. The trim removed 4 bases at V and 4 bases at J, leaving 8 bases unmatched. The CDR3 loop spans 14 amino acids. CDR3 loop: CSVVPRGQATEAFF. The CDR3 DNA is TGCAGCGTTGTGCCCAGGGGGCAGGCCACTGAAGCTTTCTTT. Variable domain in full (rest from reference TRBV29-1 and TRBJ1-1): SAVISQKPSRDICQRGTSLTIQCQVDSQVTMMFWYRQQPGQSLTLIATANQGSEATYESGFVIDKFPISRPNLTFSTLTVSNMSPEDSSIYLCSVVPRGQATEAFFGQGTRLTVV.

This clonotype has a handful of counts. V usage is TRBV12-3 or TRBV12-4 and J usage is TRBJ2-7; no clear D gene. The CDR3 contains 11 residues. V was pared by 2 bases and J by 3 bases, with 2 bases between. CDR3 coding DNA: TGTGCCAGCAGTTTACACTACGAGCAGTACTTC. It codes for CASSLHYEQYF.

V usage is TRBV7-3 and J usage is TRBJ2-5; a possible D gene is TRBD2 (6 bases). The germline V gene encodes CDR1 SGHTA and CDR2 FQGTGA. V shed 0 bases and J shed 2 bases, with 10 bases lying between them. The CDR3 has 15 amino acids. The DNA of the CDR3 is TGTGCCAGCAGCTTAACTAGCGGACCACAAGAGACCCAGTACTTC. Its translation is CASSLTSGPQETQYF.

This clonotype was counted between two and nine times. The chain is built from TRBV6-5 and TRBJ2-5; 7 bases fit TRBD2. V lost 6 bases, J lost 5 bases, and 12 bases stayed unmatched. This CDR3 comprises 15 residues. The germline gives CDR1 MNHEY, CDR2 SVGAGI. In DNA form, the CDR3 reads TGTGCCAGCAGCCCCTCTGCGGGAGTGGGGGAGACCCAGTACTTC. It codes for CASSPSAGVGETQYF.

This clonotype was counted only a few times. The genes are TRBV6-1 and TRBJ1-5; 8 nucleotides agree with TRBD1. The ends lost 3 bases at V and 0 bases at J; junction bases unmatched: 4. The V gene's germline CDR1 is MNHNS and CDR2 SASEGT. The CDR3 spans 16 residues. The DNA of the CDR3 is TGTGCCAGCAGTGAGGGACAGGTCTATAGCAATCAGCCCCAGCATTTT. This sequence encodes CASSEGQVYSNQPQHF.

This chain joins TRBV7-2 and TRBJ2-1, with no clear D. The CDR3 has 14 residues. Trimming left V 0 bases short and J 8 bases short, with 11 bases between. Per the germline V gene, CDR1 is SGHTA and CDR2 is FQGNSA. The CDR3: CASSLALFRHEQFF. CDR3 nucleotide sequence: TGTGCCAGCAGCTTAGCACTTTTCAGGCATGAGCAGTTCTTC.

This clonotype was picked up many times. This chain joins TRBV7-9 and TRBJ1-1, with D unresolved. The V end lost 2 bases, the J end lost 2 bases, and 9 bases lay between the germline ends. Germline lookup yields CDR1 SEHNR and CDR2 FQNEAQ (reference sequence). The CDR3 has 14 residues. This CDR3 is CASSLREFNTEAFF. CDR3 sequence (DNA): TGTGCCAGCAGCTTAAGGGAATTTAACACTGAAGCTTTCTTT.

CDR3 in DNA: TGCAGTGCCCTACTGGGGGACTATGGCTACACCTTC. This encodes CSALLGDYGYTF. The chain joins TRBV20-1 to TRBJ1-2, with a tentative D call TRBD1 (5 bases). The CDR3 consists of 12 residues. CDR1 is DFQATT and CDR2 is SNEGSKA in the germline V gene (reference sequence). The V end lost 6 bases, the J end lost 3 bases, and 11 bases lay between the germline ends.

This chain joins TRBV18 and TRBJ2-4; no definite D call. V lost 8 bases to trimming and J lost 1 base, with 12 bases between them. Germline V gives CDR1 KGHSH, CDR2 LQKENI. CDR3 length: 14 amino acids. The DNA of the CDR3 is TGTGCCAGCGCTGCCCTTGAGGCCAAAAACATTCAGTACTTC. As protein: CASAALEAKNIQYF.

The sample holds a few counts of this clonotype. In DNA form, the CDR3 reads TGTGCCAGCAGCCGGGACCTATGGGGCAATCAGCCCCAGCATTTT. It yields the protein CASSRDLWGNQPQHF. This chain joins TRBV2 and TRBJ1-5; perhaps TRBD1 as D (5 bases). CDR1 SNHLY and CDR2 FYNNEI come from the germline V gene. This CDR3 contains 15 residues. V lost 6 bases, J lost 2 bases, and 14 bases lay in between.

This chain links TRBV12-3 or TRBV12-4 with TRBJ2-7, with 11 bases identical to TRBD1. J gave up 7 bases and V 6 bases, and 8 bases lay outside the gene matches. The CDR3 totals 14 residues. In DNA, the CDR3 is TGTGCCAGCAGGCGGACAGGGGGCAGATGGGAGCAGTACTTC. This translates into CASRRTGGRWEQYF.

The chain links TRBV28 to TRBJ1-1; D is unresolved. The V end lost 3 bases, the J end lost 8 bases, and 13 bases lay between the germline ends. The CDR3 totals 13 residues. Germline values: CDR1 MDHEN, CDR2 SYDVKM. The CDR3 spells CASSLGYFKEAFF. DNA for the CDR3: TGTGCCAGCAGTTTGGGATACTTTAAAGAAGCTTTCTTT.

This clonotype occurred a few times. The chain couples TRBV7-9 to TRBJ1-1; the match to TRBD1 covers 7 bases. V was pared by 5 bases and J by 3 bases, with 15 bases of the junction left unmatched. Germline V CDR1 and CDR2: SEHNR, FQNEAQ (reference sequence). This CDR3 has 17 amino acids. The chain's CDR3 is CASSLIDRAFGHTEAFF. The CDR3 coding sequence is TGTGCCAGCAGCCTAATAGACAGGGCGTTTGGACACACTGAAGCTTTCTTT.

This chain joins TRBV24-1 and TRBJ1-5; D gene ambiguous. CDR1 and CDR2 (germline): KGHDR, SFDVKD. The CDR3 sequence is 13 residues long. V lost 5 bases, J lost 4 bases, and 8 bases lay in between. CDR3 protein: CATSASINQPQHF. The CDR3 DNA sequence: TGTGCCACCAGTGCCAGCATAAATCAGCCCCAGCATTTT.

The chain's CDR3 is CSARPPDRDTQYF. In DNA, the CDR3 is TGCAGTGCGAGACCTCCGGACAGAGATACGCAGTATTTT. V usage is TRBV20-1 and J usage is TRBJ2-3, with D tentatively TRBD1 (6 bases). Germline V lookup: CDR1 DFQATT, CDR2 SNEGSKA (reference sequence). Trimming removed 6 bases at V and 5 bases at J, with 15 bases between. The CDR3 has 13 amino acids.

The J gene is TRBJ2-2, the V gene TRBV28, with D possibly TRBD1 on 6 matching bases. CDR1 is MDHEN and CDR2 is SYDVKM in the germline V gene. The CDR3 is made up of 14 amino acids. Trimming cost V 5 bases and J 5 bases, with 12 bases left between them. DNA of the CDR3: TGTGCCAGCAGTATAAACAGGGCAACCGGGGAGCTGTTTTTT. It specifies CASSINRATGELFF. Full variable domain (rest looked up from reference TRBV28 and TRBJ2-2): DVKVTQSSRYLVKRTGEKVFLECVQDMDHENMFWYRQDPGLGLRLIYFSYDVKMKEKGDIPEGYSVSREKKERFSLILESASTNQTSMYLCASSINRATGELFFGEGSRLTVL.

The chain carries TRBV10-2 and TRBJ1-5; D is uncertain. The CDR3 runs 14 residues. The germline V gene has CDR1 WSHSY and CDR2 SAAADI. V was shortened by 2 bases and J by 7 bases, with 12 bases between the two germline ends. The DNA of the CDR3 is TGCGCCAGCAGTGAGGGAGGGTACTGGCAGCCCCAGCATTTT. The encoded protein is CASSEGGYWQPQHF.

This clonotype was seen ten or more times. The chain recombines TRBV20-1 with TRBJ2-1; TRBD1 agrees at 10 bases. The germline CDR1 and CDR2 sequences are DFQATT and SNEGSKA (reference sequence). The CDR3 has 14 residues. Trimming took 5 bases from V and 3 from J; bases not matched to a gene: 4. The CDR3 bases are TGCAGTGCTTCCGGGACAGGGGACTACAATGAGCAGTTCTTC. Translating gives CSASGTGDYNEQFF.

The chain links TRBV7-9 to TRBJ1-1; 7 bases are shared with TRBD1. The V and J ends lost 5 bases and 1 base, in that order; junction bases with no gene match: 7. CDR3 length: 15 amino acids. Germline assignment: CDR1 SEHNR and CDR2 FQNEAQ (reference sequence). For the CDR3, the DNA is TGTGCCAGCAGCCCATGGACAGGAGCGAACACTGAAGCTTTCTTT. Its translation is CASSPWTGANTEAFF.

This clonotype has only a few counts. The CDR3 DNA follows: TGCAGTGCAACCCGACAGAGCTATGGCTACACCTTC. It translates to CSATRQSYGYTF. The chain employs TRBV20-1 and TRBJ1-2; possible D gene TRBD1, 5 bases. With 6 bases removed from V and 4 bases from J, the gap between germline ends came to 12 bases. Per germline, CDR1 DFQATT and CDR2 SNEGSKA (reference sequence). The CDR3 contains 12 residues.

This clonotype was recorded a few times. One junction end disagrees with the germline gene, perhaps due to a read error. This chain joins TRBV28 and TRBJ2-1; no firm D call. The germline gives CDR1 MDHEN, CDR2 SYDVKM. The CDR3 loop spans 15 amino acids. The CDR3 DNA follows: TGTGCCAACAGTCCGCACTCGGACTCCTACAATGAGCAGTTCTTC. Translating it yields CANSPHSDSYNEQFF.

In this sample, this clonotype turned up many times. The junction and the germline gene differ at one end; a read error may be behind it. This rearrangement joins TRBV27 to TRBJ2-5, with TRBD2 as a possible D gene (7 bases). In germline, CDR1 is MNHEY, CDR2 SMNVEV (reference sequence). CDR3 length: 14 residues. The CDR3 sequence: CASGLAGAVETQYF. DNA for the CDR3: TGTGCCAGCGGTTTGGCGGGGGCGGTCGAGACCCAGTACTTC.

The chain has TRBV20-1 and TRBJ2-3, with TRBD1 identical over 8 bases. V lost 0 bases and J lost 5; bases outside the gene matches: 7. Germline V gene lookup returns CDR1 DFQATT and CDR2 SNEGSKA (reference sequence). The CDR3 is 15 amino acids. CDR3 in amino acids: CSARDPTGGRDTQYF. CDR3 DNA sequence: TGCAGTGCTAGAGACCCAACAGGGGGAAGAGATACGCAGTATTTT.